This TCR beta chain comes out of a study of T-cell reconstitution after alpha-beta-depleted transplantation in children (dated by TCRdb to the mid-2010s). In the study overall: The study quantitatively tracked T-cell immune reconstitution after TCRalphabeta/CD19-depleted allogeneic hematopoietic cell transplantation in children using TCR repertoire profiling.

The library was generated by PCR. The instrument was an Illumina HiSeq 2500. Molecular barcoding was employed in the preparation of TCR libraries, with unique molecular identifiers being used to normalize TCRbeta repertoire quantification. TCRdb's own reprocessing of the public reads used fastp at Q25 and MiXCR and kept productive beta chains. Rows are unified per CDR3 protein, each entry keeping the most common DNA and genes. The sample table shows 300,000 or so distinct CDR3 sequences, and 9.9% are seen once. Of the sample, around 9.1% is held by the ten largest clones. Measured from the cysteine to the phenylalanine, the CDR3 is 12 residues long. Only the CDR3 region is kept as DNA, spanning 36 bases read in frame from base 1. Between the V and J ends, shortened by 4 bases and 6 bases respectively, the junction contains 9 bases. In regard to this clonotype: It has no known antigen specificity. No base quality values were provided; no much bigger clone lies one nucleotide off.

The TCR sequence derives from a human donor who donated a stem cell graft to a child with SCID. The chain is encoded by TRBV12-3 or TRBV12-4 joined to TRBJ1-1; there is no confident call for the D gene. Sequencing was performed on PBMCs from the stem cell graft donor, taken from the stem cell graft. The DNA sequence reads TGTGCCAGCAGTTCCGCTTCTGCTGAAGCTTTCTTT. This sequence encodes CASSSASAEAFF.